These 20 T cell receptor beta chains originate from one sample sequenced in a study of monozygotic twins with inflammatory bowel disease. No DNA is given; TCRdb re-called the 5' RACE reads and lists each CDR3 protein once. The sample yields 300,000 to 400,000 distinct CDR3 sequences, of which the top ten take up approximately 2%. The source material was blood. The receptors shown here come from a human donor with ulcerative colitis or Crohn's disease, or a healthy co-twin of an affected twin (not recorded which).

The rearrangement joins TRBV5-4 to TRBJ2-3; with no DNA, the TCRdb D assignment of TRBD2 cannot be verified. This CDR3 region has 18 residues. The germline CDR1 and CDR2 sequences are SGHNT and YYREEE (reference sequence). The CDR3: CASSLGLGANLGEATQYF. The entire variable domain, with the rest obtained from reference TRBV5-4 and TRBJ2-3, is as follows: ETGVTQSPTHLIKTRGQQVTLRCSSQSGHNTVSWYQQALGQGPQFIFQYYREEENGRGNFPPRFSGLQFPNYSSELNVNALELDDSALYLCASSLGLGANLGEATQYFGPGTRLTVL.

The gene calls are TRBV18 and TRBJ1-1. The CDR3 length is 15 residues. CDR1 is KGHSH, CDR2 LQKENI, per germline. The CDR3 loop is CASSPPGKGNTEAFF.

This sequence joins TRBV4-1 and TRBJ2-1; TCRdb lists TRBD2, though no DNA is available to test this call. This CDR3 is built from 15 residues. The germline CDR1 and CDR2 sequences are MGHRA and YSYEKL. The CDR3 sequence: CASSQENLRAGEQFF.

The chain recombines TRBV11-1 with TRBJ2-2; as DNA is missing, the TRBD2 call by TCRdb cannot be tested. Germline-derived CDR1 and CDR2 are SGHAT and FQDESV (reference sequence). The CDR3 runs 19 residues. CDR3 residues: CASSLWTSGRALGPGELFF.

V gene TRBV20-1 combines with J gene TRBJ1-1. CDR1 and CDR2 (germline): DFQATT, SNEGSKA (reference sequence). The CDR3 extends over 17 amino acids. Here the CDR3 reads CSARDREWTSMNTEAFF.

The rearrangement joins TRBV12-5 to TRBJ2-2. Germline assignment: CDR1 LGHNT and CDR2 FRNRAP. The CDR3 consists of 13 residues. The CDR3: CASGSIVSGELFF.

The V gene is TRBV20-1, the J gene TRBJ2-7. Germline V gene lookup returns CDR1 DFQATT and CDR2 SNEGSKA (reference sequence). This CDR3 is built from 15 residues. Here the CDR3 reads CSARDLGLGTNEQYF.

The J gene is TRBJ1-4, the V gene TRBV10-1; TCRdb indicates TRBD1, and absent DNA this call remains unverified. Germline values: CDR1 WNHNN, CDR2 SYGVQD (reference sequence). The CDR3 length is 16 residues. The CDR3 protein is CASSKGPGPTNEKLFF.

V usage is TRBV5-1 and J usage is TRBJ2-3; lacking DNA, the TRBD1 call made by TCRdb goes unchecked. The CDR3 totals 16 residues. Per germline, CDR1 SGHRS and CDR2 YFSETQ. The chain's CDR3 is CASSSGGGPLTDTQYF.

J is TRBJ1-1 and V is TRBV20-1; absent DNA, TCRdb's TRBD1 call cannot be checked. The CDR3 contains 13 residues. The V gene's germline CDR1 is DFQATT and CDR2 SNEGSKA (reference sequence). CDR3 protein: CSALTGGFAEAFF.

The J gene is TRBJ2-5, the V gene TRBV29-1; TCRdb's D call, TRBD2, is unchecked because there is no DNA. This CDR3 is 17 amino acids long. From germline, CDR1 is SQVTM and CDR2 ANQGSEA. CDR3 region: CSVERKGLAGVGETQYF.

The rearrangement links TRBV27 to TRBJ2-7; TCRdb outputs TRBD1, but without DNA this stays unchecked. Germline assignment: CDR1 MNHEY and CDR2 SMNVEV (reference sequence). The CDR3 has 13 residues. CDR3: CASSSEGGYEQYF.

The CDR3 loop is CAANVDRANEQYF. This chain connects TRBV6-2 or TRBV6-3 to TRBJ2-7; without DNA, the TCRdb call of TRBD1 cannot be checked. The CDR3 has 13 amino acids. CDR1 is MNHEY, CDR2 SVGEGT, per germline.

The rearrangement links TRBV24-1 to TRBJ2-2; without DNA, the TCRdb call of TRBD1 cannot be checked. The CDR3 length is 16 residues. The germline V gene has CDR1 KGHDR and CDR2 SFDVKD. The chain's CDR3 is CATSDSHRASAGELFF.

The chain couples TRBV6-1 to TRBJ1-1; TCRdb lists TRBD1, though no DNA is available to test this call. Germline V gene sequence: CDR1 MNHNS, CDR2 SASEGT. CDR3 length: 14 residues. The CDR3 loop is CASRSGQLNTEAFF.

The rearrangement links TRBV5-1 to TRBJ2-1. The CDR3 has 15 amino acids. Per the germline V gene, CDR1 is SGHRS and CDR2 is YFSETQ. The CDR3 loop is CASSSFDSSVNEQFF.

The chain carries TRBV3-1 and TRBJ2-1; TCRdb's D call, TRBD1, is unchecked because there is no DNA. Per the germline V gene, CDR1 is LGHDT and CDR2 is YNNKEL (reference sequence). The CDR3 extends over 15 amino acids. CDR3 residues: CASSPQRGPNNEQFF.

The CDR3 loop is CASSYLRTRPGELFF. V is TRBV6-2 or TRBV6-3 and J is TRBJ2-2; the D call of TRBD2 rests on TCRdb alone, since no DNA is present to check it. The germline CDR1 and CDR2 sequences are MNHEY and SVGEGT. CDR3 size: 15 residues.

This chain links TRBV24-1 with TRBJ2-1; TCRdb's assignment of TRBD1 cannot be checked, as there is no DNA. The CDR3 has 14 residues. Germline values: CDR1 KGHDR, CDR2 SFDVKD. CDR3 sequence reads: CATSDTAGGNEQFF.

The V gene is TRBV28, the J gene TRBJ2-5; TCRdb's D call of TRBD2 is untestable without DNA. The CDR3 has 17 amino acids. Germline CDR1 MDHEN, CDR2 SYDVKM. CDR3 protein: CASSLIVRQGRRETQYF. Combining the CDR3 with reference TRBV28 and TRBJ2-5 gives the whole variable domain DVKVTQSSRYLVKRTGEKVFLECVQDMDHENMFWYRQDPGLGLRLIYFSYDVKMKEKGDIPEGYSVSREKKERFSLILESASTNQTSMYLCASSLIVRQGRRETQYFGPGTRLLVL.